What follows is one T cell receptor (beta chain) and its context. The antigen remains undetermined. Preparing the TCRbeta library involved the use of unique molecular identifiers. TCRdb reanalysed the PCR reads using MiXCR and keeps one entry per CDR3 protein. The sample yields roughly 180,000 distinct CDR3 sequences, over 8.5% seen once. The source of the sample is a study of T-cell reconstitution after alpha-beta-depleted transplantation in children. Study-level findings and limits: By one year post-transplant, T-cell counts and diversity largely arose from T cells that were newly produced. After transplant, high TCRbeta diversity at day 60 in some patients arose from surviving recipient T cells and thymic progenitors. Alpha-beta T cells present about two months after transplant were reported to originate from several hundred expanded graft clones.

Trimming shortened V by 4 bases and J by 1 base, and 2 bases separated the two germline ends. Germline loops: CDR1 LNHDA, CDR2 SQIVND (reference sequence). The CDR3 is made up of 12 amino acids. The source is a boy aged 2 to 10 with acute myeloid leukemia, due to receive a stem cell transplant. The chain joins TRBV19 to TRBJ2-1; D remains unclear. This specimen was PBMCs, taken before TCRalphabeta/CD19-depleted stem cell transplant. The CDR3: CASSRSYNEQFF. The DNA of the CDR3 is TGTGCCAGTAGTAGGTCCTACAATGAGCAGTTCTTC.